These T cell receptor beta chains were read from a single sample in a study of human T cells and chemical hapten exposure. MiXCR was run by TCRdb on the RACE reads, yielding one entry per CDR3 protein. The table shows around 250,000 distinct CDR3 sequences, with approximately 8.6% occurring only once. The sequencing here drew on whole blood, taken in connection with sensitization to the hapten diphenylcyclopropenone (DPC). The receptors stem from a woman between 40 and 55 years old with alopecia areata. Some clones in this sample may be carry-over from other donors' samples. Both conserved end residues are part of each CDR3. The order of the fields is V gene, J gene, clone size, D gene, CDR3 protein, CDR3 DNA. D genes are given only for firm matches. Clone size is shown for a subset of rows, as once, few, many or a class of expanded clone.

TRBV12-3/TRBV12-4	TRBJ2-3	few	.	CASEQRGTDTQYF	TGTGCCAGCGAACAACGGGGCACAGATACGCAGTATTTT
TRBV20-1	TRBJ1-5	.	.	CSAATGGGKQPQHF	TGCAGTGCTGCGACGGGAGGGGGGAAACAGCCCCAGCATTTT
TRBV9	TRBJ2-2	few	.	CASSVADLGGAANTGELFF	TGTGCCAGCAGCGTAGCCGATCTAGGCGGGGCCGCGAACACCGGGGAGCTGTTTTTT
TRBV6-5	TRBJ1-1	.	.	CASSYGKGDTEAFF	TGTGCCAGCAGTTACGGCAAGGGGGACACTGAAGCTTTCTTT
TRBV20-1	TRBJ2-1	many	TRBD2	CSARVSGRSNEQFF	TGCAGTGCTAGAGTTAGCGGGAGGTCCAATGAGCAGTTCTTC
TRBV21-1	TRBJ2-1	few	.	CASSAPMGTNPEQFF	TGTGCCAGCAGCGCGCCGATGGGGACGAACCCAGAGCAGTTCTTC
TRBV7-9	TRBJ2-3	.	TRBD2	CASGLREDYTQYF	TGTGCCAGCGGGCTGCGGGAGGACTATACGCAGTATTTT
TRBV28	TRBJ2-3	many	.	CASSFSAVVTPSTDTQYF	TGTGCCAGCAGTTTTTCAGCAGTCGTCACACCTAGCACAGATACGCAGTATTTT
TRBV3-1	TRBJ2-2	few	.	CASSQGQVPGELFF	TGTGCCAGCAGCCAAGGGCAGGTCCCCGGGGAGCTGTTTTTT
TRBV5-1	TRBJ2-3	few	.	CASSSPLGLGLSTDTQYF	TGCGCCAGCAGCTCCCCCCTCGGTCTGGGCCTAAGCACAGATACGCAGTATTTT
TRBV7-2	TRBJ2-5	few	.	CASSFGNQETQYF	TGTGCCAGCAGCTTCGGCAACCAAGAGACCCAGTACTTC
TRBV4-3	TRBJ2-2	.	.	CASSQDIAATGELFF	TGCGCCAGCAGCCAAGATATCGCGGCGACCGGGGAGCTGTTTTTT
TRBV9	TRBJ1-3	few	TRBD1	CASSALGQVSGNTIYF	TGTGCCAGCAGCGCTCTAGGACAGGTCTCTGGAAACACCATATATTTT
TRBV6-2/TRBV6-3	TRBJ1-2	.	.	CASSLTDQTGYGYTF	TGTGCCAGCAGTTTGACAGACCAAACGGGATATGGCTACACCTTC
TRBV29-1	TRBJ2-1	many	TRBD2	CSVQRDYAGDEQFF	TGCAGCGTTCAAAGGGACTACGCTGGGGACGAGCAGTTCTTC
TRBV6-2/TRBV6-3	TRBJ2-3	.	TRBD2	CASSPGLASSGGRTDTQYF	TGTGCCAGCAGCCCTGGGCTTGCCTCTAGCGGGGGGCGCACAGATACGCAGTATTTT
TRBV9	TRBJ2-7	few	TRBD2	CASSVTSGRAPYEQYF	TGTGCCAGCAGCGTAACTAGCGGGAGGGCCCCGTACGAGCAGTACTTC
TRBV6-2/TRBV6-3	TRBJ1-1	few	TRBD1	CASSFSTGMNTEAFF	TGTGCCAGCAGTTTTTCGACAGGGATGAACACTGAAGCTTTCTTT
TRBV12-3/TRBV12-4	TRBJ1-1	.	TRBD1	CASSVGGTHTEAFF	TGTGCCAGCAGTGTAGGGGGCACGCACACTGAAGCTTTCTTT
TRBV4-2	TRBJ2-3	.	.	CASSQDGAGTSTDTQYF	TGTGCCAGCAGCCAAGATGGCGCGGGGACTAGCACAGATACGCAGTATTTT
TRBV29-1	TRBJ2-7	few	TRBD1	CSVSGQAYEQYF	TGCAGCGTCAGCGGACAGGCCTACGAGCAGTACTTC
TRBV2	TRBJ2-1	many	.	CASSVGFYYNEQFF	TGTGCCAGCAGTGTCGGCTTCTATTACAATGAGCAGTTCTTC
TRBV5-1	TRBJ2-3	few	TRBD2	CASSDGQTSLSDTQYF	TGCGCCAGCAGCGACGGTCAGACTAGCCTCTCAGATACGCAGTATTTT
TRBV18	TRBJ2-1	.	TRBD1	CASSGTGENEQFF	TGTGCCAGCTCAGGGACAGGGGAAAATGAGCAGTTCTTC
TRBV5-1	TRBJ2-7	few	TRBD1	CASNLRPQGALRTYEQYF	TGCGCCAGCAACCTAAGGCCACAGGGGGCGCTAAGAACCTACGAGCAGTACTTC
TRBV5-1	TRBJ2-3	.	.	CASAGAQDTDTQYF	TGCGCCAGCGCGGGGGCCCAGGACACAGATACGCAGTATTTT
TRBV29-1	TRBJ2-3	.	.	CSVAGASTDTQYF	TGCAGCGTTGCCGGGGCCAGCACAGATACGCAGTATTTT
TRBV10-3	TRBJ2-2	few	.	CAIHSGAVNTGELFF	TGTGCCATTCACTCGGGGGCGGTTAACACCGGGGAGCTGTTTTTT
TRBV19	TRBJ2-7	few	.	CASSLATRTDLLEQYF	TGTGCCAGTAGTCTTGCCACCAGGACAGATCTCCTCGAGCAGTACTTC
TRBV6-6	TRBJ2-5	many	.	CASKVRETQYF	TGTGCCAGCAAGGTCAGGGAGACCCAGTACTTC
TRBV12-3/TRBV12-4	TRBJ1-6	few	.	CASSLAQGSLHF	TGTGCCAGCAGCTTAGCACAGGGTTCCCTCCACTTT
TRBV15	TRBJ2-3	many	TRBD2	CATSRARESTDTQYF	TGTGCCACCAGCAGAGCGCGGGAGAGCACAGATACGCAGTATTTT
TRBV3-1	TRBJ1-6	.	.	CASSPRTNSPLHF	TGTGCCAGCAGCCCTCGGACGAATTCACCCCTCCACTTT